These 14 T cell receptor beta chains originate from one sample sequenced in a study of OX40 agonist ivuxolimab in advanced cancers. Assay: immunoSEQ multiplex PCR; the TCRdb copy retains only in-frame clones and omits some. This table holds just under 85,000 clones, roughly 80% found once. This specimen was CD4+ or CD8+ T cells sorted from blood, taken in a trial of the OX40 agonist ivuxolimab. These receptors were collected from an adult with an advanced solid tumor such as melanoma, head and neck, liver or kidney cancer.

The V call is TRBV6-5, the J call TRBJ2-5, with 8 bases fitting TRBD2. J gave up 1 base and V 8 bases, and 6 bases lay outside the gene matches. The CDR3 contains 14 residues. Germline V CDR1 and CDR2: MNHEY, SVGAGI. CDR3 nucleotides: TGTGCCAGCTCCCCCGGGGGGGTCCAAGAGACCCAGTACTTC. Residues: CASSPGGVQETQYF.

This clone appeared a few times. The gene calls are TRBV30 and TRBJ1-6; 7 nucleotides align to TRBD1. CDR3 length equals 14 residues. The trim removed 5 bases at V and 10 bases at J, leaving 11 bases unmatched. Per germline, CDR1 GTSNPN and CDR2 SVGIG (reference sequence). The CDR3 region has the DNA TGTGCCTGGTCAAGACAGGGAGGCTACTCACCCCTCCACTTT. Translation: CAWSRQGGYSPLHF.

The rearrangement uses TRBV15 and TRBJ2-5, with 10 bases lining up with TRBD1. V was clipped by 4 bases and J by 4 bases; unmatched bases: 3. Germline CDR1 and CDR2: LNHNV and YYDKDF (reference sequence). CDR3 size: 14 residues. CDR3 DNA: TGTGCCACCAGCACCGACAGGGGGCGAGAGACCCAGTACTTC. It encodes CATSTDRGRETQYF.

The chain's CDR3 is CASSLQRESSEQYF. The DNA for the CDR3 is TGTGCCAGCAGCTTACAGCGGGAGTCTAGCGAGCAGTACTTC. The rearrangement uses TRBV7-9 and TRBJ2-7; TRBD2 matches at 8 bases. This CDR3 has 14 residues. The germline V gene has CDR1 SEHNR and CDR2 FQNEAQ (reference sequence). V lost 2 bases, J lost 6 bases, and 6 bases stayed unmatched.

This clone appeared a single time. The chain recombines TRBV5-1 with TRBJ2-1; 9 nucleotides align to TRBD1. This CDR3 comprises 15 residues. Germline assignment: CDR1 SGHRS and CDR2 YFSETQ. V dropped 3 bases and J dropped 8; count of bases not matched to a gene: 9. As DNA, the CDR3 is TGCGCCAGCAGCTGGACAGGGGCTAGTGGGGATGAGCAGTTCTTC. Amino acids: CASSWTGASGDEQFF.

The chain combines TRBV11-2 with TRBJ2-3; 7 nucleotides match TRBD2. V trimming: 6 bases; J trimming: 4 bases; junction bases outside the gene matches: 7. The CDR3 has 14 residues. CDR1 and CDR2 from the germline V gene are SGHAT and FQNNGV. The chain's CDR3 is CASSRTSGSDTQYF. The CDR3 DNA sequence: TGTGCCAGCAGTCGGACTAGTGGGTCAGATACGCAGTATTTT.

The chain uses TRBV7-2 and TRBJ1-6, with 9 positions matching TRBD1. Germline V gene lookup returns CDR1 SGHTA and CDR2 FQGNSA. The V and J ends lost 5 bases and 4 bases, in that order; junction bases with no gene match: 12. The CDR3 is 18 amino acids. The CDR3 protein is CASSPWTTGGRYNSPLHF. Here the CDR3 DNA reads TGTGCCAGCAGCCCGTGGACAACAGGGGGCCGGTATAATTCACCCCTCCACTTT.

In nucleotides, the CDR3 is TGTGCCAGCAGTTACTCTGTTTGGGAGGGTACGCAGTATTTT. It specifies CASSYSVWEGTQYF. The chain combines TRBV6-5 with TRBJ2-3; 7 bases are a match to TRBD2. The J segment lost 8 bases and the V segment lost 0 bases, leaving 5 bases of the junction unmatched. The CDR3 extends over 14 amino acids. In germline, CDR1 is MNHEY, CDR2 SVGAGI.

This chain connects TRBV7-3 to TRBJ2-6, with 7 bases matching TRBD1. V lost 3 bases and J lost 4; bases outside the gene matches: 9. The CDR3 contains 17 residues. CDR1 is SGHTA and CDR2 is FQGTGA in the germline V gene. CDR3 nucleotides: TGTGCCAGCAGCTTTAGAGGGGGCGATGGAGGGGCCAACGTCCTGACTTTC. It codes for CASSFRGGDGGANVLTF.

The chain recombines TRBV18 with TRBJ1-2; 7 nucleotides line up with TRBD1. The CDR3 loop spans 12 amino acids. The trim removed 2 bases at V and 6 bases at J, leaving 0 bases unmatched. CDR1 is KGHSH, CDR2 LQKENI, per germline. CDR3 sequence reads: CASSPDRDGYTF. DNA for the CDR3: TGTGCCAGCTCACCAGACAGGGATGGCTACACCTTC.

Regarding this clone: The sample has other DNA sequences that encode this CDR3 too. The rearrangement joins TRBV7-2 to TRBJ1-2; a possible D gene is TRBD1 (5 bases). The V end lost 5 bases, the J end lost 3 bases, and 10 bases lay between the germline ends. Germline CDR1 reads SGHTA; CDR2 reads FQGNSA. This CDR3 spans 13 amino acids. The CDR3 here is CASSLDSDYGYTF. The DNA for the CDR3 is TGTGCCAGCAGCCTCGACAGTGACTATGGCTACACCTTC.

CDR3 protein: CASSKLAGGRSYNEQFF. The CDR3 DNA reads as TGTGCCAGCTCAAAACTAGCGGGAGGGAGGAGTTACAATGAGCAGTTCTTC. The chain couples TRBV18 to TRBJ2-1, with 13 bases that match TRBD2. Germline trimming cut 5 bases from V and 4 bases from J; bases unmatched to any gene: 8. Per germline, CDR1 KGHSH and CDR2 LQKENI. The CDR3 contains 17 residues.

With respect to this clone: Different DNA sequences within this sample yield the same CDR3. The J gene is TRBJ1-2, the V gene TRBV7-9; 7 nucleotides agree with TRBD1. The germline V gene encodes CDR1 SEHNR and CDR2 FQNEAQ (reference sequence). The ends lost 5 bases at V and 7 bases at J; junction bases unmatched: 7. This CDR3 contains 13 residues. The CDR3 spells CASSRQGSGGYTF. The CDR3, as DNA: TGTGCCAGCAGCCGACAGGGAAGTGGTGGCTACACCTTC.

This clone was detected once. In DNA, the CDR3 is TGTGCCAGCAGTTACGACCAAGCCTATGGCTACACCTTC. The encoded protein is CASSYDQAYGYTF. The V call is TRBV6-5, the J call TRBJ1-2, with D unresolved. Germline-derived CDR1 and CDR2 are MNHEY and SVGAGI. Trimming shortened V by 2 bases and J by 4 bases, and 8 bases separated the two germline ends. CDR3 length equals 13 residues.